The 17 T cell receptor beta chains below were found in one sample sequenced in a study of T cell repertoires in aging, cancer and after chemotherapy. Rearranged V-D-J TRB sequences were amplified with a mixed TRB-A/B primer pool. TCRdb re-called the multiplex PCR reads with MiXCR, one entry per CDR3 protein. The sample consists of about 7,500 distinct CDR3 sequences, around 28% of them appearing once. Peripheral blood genomic DNA, not sorted cells or RNA, was the template. The sample consisted of blood. The origin of the receptors is a human donor with a blood cancer.

As for this clonotype: This may stem from a read error, because a much larger clone lies one nucleotide away. This chain joins TRBV29-1 and TRBJ2-7; D not resolved. CDR3 length equals 12 residues. Trimming pared 6 bases from V and 6 bases from J, leaving 15 bases between. Germline V gene data show CDR1 as SQVTM and CDR2 as ANQGSEA. The CDR3 sequence: CSVFQAPGEQYF. In DNA, the CDR3 is TGCAGCGTCTTCCAGGCGCCGGGCGAGCAGTACTTC.

This chain links TRBV19 with TRBJ1-1; tentative D call: TRBD1 (5 bases). The germline CDR1 and CDR2 sequences are LNHDA and SQIVND (reference sequence). The CDR3 spans 15 residues. V was clipped by 1 base and J by 2 bases, with 11 bases between them. CDR3 loop: CASSIGGTGNTEAFF. As DNA, the CDR3 is TGTGCCAGTAGTATAGGCGGAACAGGAAACACTGAAGCTTTCTTT.

Of note for this clonotype: A much more abundant neighbour one base away suggests this may be a read error. The J gene is TRBJ2-1, the V gene TRBV12-3 or TRBV12-4; TRBD2 agrees at 8 bases. Trimming removed 6 bases from V and 5 bases from J; junction bases left unmatched: 9. The CDR3 is 15 residues long. The CDR3: CASSWRRGANNEQFF. The CDR3 region has the DNA TGTGCCAGCAGCTGGAGGCGGGGGGCCAACAATGAGCAGTTCTTC.

This chain joins TRBV5-6 and TRBJ2-3, with 7 bases matching TRBD2. J gave up 7 bases and V 8 bases, and 16 bases lay outside the gene matches. CDR1 SGHDT and CDR2 YYEEEE come from the germline V gene. The CDR3 length is 15 residues. CDR3 DNA: TGTGCCAGTCTTAACTTTCAGCGGGGTGGGCATACGCAGTATTTT. Protein sequence: CASLNFQRGGHTQYF.

This clonotype was detected a few times. V is TRBV6-5 and J is TRBJ1-1; 7 bases are shared with TRBD1. J lost 4 bases, V lost 0 bases, and 2 bases had no gene match. The CDR3 runs to 14 residues. The germline CDR1 and CDR2 sequences are MNHEY and SVGAGI. CDR3 amino acids: CASSYSSGGTEAFF. The CDR3, as DNA: TGTGCCAGCAGTTACTCATCAGGGGGCACTGAAGCTTTCTTT.

In this sample, this clonotype turned up a few times. The gene calls are TRBV5-1 and TRBJ2-2, with D tentatively TRBD1 or TRBD2 (5 bases each). The V end was cut by 4 bases, the J end by 0 bases, with 16 bases between. Germline CDR1 and CDR2: SGHRS and YFSETQ. The CDR3 length is 17 residues. The CDR3 region is CASSGTRAGTNTGELFF. The CDR3 bases are TGCGCCAGCAGCGGGACCAGGGCAGGGACGAACACCGGGGAGCTGTTTTTT.

In its sample, this clonotype is medium-sized. The chain employs TRBV12-3 or TRBV12-4 and TRBJ2-6; D unclear. Trimming took 6 bases from V and 0 from J, leaving 9 bases between them. The CDR3 totals 15 residues. CDR3 nucleotides: TGTGCCAGCAGCCCCGAAGCCTCTGGGGCCAACGTCCTGACTTTC. Translation: CASSPEASGANVLTF.

The V call is TRBV5-4, the J call TRBJ2-7; D is possibly TRBD1 (7 bases). The V end lost 2 bases, the J end lost 0 bases, and 12 bases lay between the germline ends. There are 15 residues in the CDR3. In germline, CDR1 is SGHNT, CDR2 YYREEE (reference sequence). The CDR3 DNA reads TGTGCCAGCAGCTTCCCAGGGGGGAGCTCCTACGAGCAGTACTTC. It codes for CASSFPGGSSYEQYF.

This clonotype is labeled medium-sized. The chain links TRBV6-4 to TRBJ2-3; 7 nucleotides align to TRBD1. The V and J ends lost 0 bases and 0 bases, in that order; junction bases with no gene match: 0. The CDR3 extends over 15 amino acids. Germline V CDR1 and CDR2: MRHNA, SNTAGT. CDR3 DNA sequence: TGTGCCAGCAGTGACTCGACAGGGAGCACAGATACGCAGTATTTT. Translation gives CASSDSTGSTDTQYF.

This clonotype has more than one count but fewer than ten. V and J are TRBV12-3 or TRBV12-4 and TRBJ1-3; D unresolved. This CDR3 is built from 14 residues. The V and J ends lost 11 bases and 3 bases respectively, with 17 bases between them. The CDR3 DNA reads TGTGCCGACCGCGGCGGGATAGGTGGAAACACCATATATTTT. Its protein is CADRGGIGGNTIYF.

This clonotype is judged medium-sized (0.01 to 0.1%). The CDR3 reads CASSLGGAGPEAFF. The CDR3 DNA reads as TGTGCCAGCAGCTTGGGGGGCGCCGGGCCTGAAGCTTTCTTT. This chain uses TRBV11-3 with TRBJ1-1, with D tentatively TRBD1 (6 bases). V dropped 3 bases and J dropped 6 bases, with 14 bases sitting between them. The V gene's germline CDR1 is SGHNT and CDR2 YENEEA. The CDR3 has 14 residues.

As for this clonotype: This may come from a read error, since a much larger clone is one base off. The final CDR3 position lacks the conserved phenylalanine or tryptophan, pointing to a likely read error. The J gene is TRBJ2-1, the V gene TRBV15; 7 positions match TRBD1. The CDR3 totals 14 residues. Germline CDR1 is LNHNV and CDR2 is YYDKDF (reference sequence). V shed 3 bases and J 5 bases; nucleotides not matched to a gene: 4. The chain's CDR3 is CATSSRDRNNEQFL. The CDR3 nucleotides read TGTGCCACCAGCAGCCGGGACAGAAACAATGAGCAGTTCTTA.

This clonotype rates as medium-sized. This chain connects TRBV6-1 to TRBJ2-6, with D uncertain. Germline lookup yields CDR1 MNHNS and CDR2 SASEGT. Trimming cost V 2 bases and J 1 base, with 6 bases left between them. CDR3 size: 15 residues. The CDR3 bases are TGTGCCAGCAGTGAAAGGGTATCTGGGGCCAACGTCCTGACTTTC. Encoded protein: CASSERVSGANVLTF.

The rearrangement uses TRBV4-2 and TRBJ2-3; TRBD1 is a possible D gene (6 bases). The V gene lost 3 bases and the J gene lost 3 bases, with 10 bases spanning the gap. This CDR3 has 14 residues. CDR1 is LGHNA, CDR2 YNFKEQ, per germline. The CDR3 spells CASSQGTGTDTQYF. DNA for the CDR3: TGTGCCAGCAGCCAGGGTACAGGGACAGATACGCAGTATTTT.

This clonotype has a single count. This chain connects TRBV29-1 to TRBJ1-2; D might be TRBD1 (5 bases). Trimming took 7 bases from V and 8 from J, leaving 5 bases between them. Germline V lookup: CDR1 SQVTM, CDR2 ANQGSEA. The CDR3 has 8 amino acids. The DNA of the CDR3 is TGCAGCGGGGACGGCTACACCTTC. It encodes CSGDGYTF.

This clonotype qualifies as medium-sized. V usage is TRBV19 and J usage is TRBJ2-6; 9 nucleotides align to TRBD1. V gave up 7 bases and J gave up 4 bases; unmatched junction bases: 11. The length of the CDR3 is 17 residues. Germline V lookup: CDR1 LNHDA, CDR2 SQIVND (reference sequence). In nucleotides, the CDR3 is TGTGCCAGTAATCGGCGAGACAGGGGGTCCGGGGCCAACGTCCTGACTTTC. This translates into CASNRRDRGSGANVLTF. The entire variable domain, with the rest obtained from reference TRBV19 and TRBJ2-6, is as follows: DGGITQSPKYLFRKEGQNVTLSCEQNLNHDAMYWYRQDPGQGLRLIYYSQIVNDFQKGDIAEGYSVSREKKESFPLTVTSAQKNPTAFYLCASNRRDRGSGANVLTFGAGSRLTVL.

This clonotype was observed a handful of times. This chain links TRBV7-2 with TRBJ2-5, with 7 positions matching TRBD1. The CDR3 is made up of 16 amino acids. Per germline, CDR1 SGHTA and CDR2 FQGNSA. J was trimmed by 5 bases and V by 5 bases; bases with no gene match: 14. This CDR3 reads CASSHPGTASGETQYF. The CDR3, as DNA: TGTGCCAGCAGCCATCCCGGGACAGCGTCCGGGGAGACCCAGTACTTC.